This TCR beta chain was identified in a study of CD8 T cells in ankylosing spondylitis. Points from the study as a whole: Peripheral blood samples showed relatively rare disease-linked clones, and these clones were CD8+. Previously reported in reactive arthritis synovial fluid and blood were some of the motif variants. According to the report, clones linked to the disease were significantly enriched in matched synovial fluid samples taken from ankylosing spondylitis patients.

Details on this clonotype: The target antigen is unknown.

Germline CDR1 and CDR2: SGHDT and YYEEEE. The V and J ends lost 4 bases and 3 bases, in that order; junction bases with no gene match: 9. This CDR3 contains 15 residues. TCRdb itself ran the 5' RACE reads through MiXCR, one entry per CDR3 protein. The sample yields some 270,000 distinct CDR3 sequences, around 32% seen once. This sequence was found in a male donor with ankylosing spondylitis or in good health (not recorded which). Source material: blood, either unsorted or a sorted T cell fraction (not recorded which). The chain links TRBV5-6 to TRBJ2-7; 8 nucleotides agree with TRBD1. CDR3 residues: CASSTDRERFYEQYF. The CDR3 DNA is TGTGCCAGCAGCACGGACAGGGAGAGATTCTACGAGCAGTACTTC.